These 22 T cell receptor beta chains share one sample of origin, sequenced in a study of T cells in localized non-small cell lung cancer (TCRdb year 2020). The library was prepared using the immunoSEQ multiplex PCR assay. TCRdb provides this immuneACCESS table in a form limited to in-frame rearrangements. Some clones are lacking; in checked studies, under half of them reflect an unresolved V gene, and why the rest are absent is not known. In all, the sample holds 20,000 to 25,000 clones, and about nine tenths of those were seen once. Together, the top ten hold 6.5% to 8.5% of the sample. The sequences come from peripheral blood, collected before any cancer treatment. The receptor source for this set is a woman aged 35-70 years with stage I lung adenocarcinoma.

This chain connects TRBV7-9 to TRBJ1-1; D may be TRBD1 (5 bases). Germline-derived CDR1 and CDR2 are SEHNR and FQNEAQ (reference sequence). V was trimmed by 5 bases and J by 2 bases, leaving 18 bases between them. CDR3 length: 16 residues. Here the CDR3 reads CASSPANRGLNTEAFF. In nucleotides, the CDR3 is TGTGCCAGCAGCCCCGCTAATCGGGGGTTAAACACTGAAGCTTTCTTT.

The J gene is TRBJ2-7, the V gene TRBV7-8, with a tentative D call TRBD2 (6 bases). There are 14 residues in the CDR3. V lost 3 bases and J lost 7, with 16 bases in between. Germline V lookup: CDR1 SGHVS, CDR2 FQNEAQ. The CDR3 DNA follows: TGTGCCAGCAGCTTGGGGGACGGGAGCGGTGAGCAGTACTTC. Translation: CASSLGDGSGEQYF.

The chain recombines TRBV19 with TRBJ2-1; a possible D gene is TRBD2 (5 bases). This CDR3 is 15 amino acids long. Germline V gene lookup returns CDR1 LNHDA and CDR2 SQIVND (reference sequence). Trimming removed 2 bases from V and 0 bases from J, with 8 bases in between. CDR3 in amino acids: CASSISGLSYNEQFF. In DNA form, the CDR3 reads TGTGCCAGTAGTATAAGCGGCCTCTCCTACAATGAGCAGTTCTTC.

The gene calls are TRBV2 and TRBJ1-5; the D gene is possibly TRBD1 (5 bases). V lost 8 bases, J lost 4 bases, and 18 bases lay in between. Germline CDR1 SNHLY, CDR2 FYNNEI. This CDR3 is 15 amino acids long. The CDR3 loop is CASRISGGANQPQHF. DNA for the CDR3: TGTGCCAGCCGTATCAGTGGTGGGGCAAATCAGCCCCAGCATTTT.

V and J are TRBV29-1 and TRBJ1-1; 7 bases line up with TRBD1. CDR3 length: 15 amino acids. The ends lost 7 bases at V and 7 bases at J; junction bases unmatched: 18. Germline V gives CDR1 SQVTM, CDR2 ANQGSEA. In DNA form, the CDR3 reads TGCAGCGCCCTCCCGAGGGCAGGGGGAACAAGTGAAGCTTTCTTT. Protein sequence: CSALPRAGGTSEAFF.

The chain joins TRBV28 to TRBJ1-2; perhaps TRBD1 as D (5 bases). The V end was cut by 5 bases, the J end by 6 bases, with 13 bases between. Germline V gives CDR1 MDHEN, CDR2 SYDVKM. CDR3 length: 13 amino acids. The CDR3 DNA reads TGTGCCAGCAGTATGAACAGGAAAGATGGCTACACCTTC. This sequence encodes CASSMNRKDGYTF.

V and J are TRBV5-6 and TRBJ2-7; 10 bases line up with TRBD1. After removal of 4 bases from V and 5 bases from J, the junction contained 12 bases not matched to a gene. The CDR3 consists of 16 residues. Germline V gene sequence: CDR1 SGHDT, CDR2 YYEEEE. The CDR3 region is CASSPEGQGIFHEQYF. The CDR3 nucleotides are TGTGCCAGCAGCCCCGAGGGACAGGGGATTTTCCACGAGCAGTACTTC.

V gene TRBV19 combines with J gene TRBJ2-4; tentatively, D is TRBD2 (7 bases). CDR1 is LNHDA and CDR2 is SQIVND in the germline V gene (reference sequence). This CDR3 has 18 amino acids. V was cut by 5 bases and J by 1 base, with 21 bases left in between. The CDR3 DNA sequence: TGTGCCAGTAGTCCCTCTAGGGGGGGAGGGTTGGCCAAAAACATTCAGTACTTC. Protein product: CASSPSRGGGLAKNIQYF.

This clone occurred once. The genes are TRBV2 and TRBJ1-4, with 7 nucleotides matching TRBD1. V was pared by 6 bases and J by 4 bases, with 11 bases of the junction left unmatched. The V gene's germline CDR1 is SNHLY and CDR2 FYNNEI. This CDR3 spans 16 amino acids. This CDR3 reads CASSRQGFRSNEKLFF. The CDR3 DNA reads as TGTGCCAGCAGCAGACAGGGATTTAGGAGTAATGAAAAACTGTTTTTT.

V and J are TRBV13 and TRBJ2-7; 7 bases match TRBD1. This CDR3 has 16 residues. J lost 2 bases, V lost 0 bases, and 7 bases had no gene match. CDR1 and CDR2 from the germline V gene are PRHDT and FYEKMQ (reference sequence). The CDR3 region has the DNA TGTGCCAGCAGCTTAGGAGGACAGGTTTCCACCTACGAGCAGTACTTC. It yields the protein CASSLGGQVSTYEQYF.

The V gene is TRBV7-2, the J gene TRBJ1-1, with D possibly matching TRBD1 (5 bases). Trimming stripped 4 bases from V and 1 base from J, with 22 bases between. CDR3 size: 18 residues. Germline values: CDR1 SGHTA, CDR2 FQGNSA. The DNA for the CDR3 is TGTGCCAGCAGCTCAACTTTGGGGCCCGCAACAAAGAACACTGAAGCTTTCTTT. Protein: CASSSTLGPATKNTEAFF.

This chain connects TRBV7-6 to TRBJ1-4; 9 bases are shared with TRBD1. Germline CDR1 and CDR2: SGHVS and FNYEAQ. The CDR3 consists of 15 residues. After removal of 0 bases from V and 7 bases from J, the junction contained 3 bases not matched to a gene. The CDR3 region is CASSLALGQGEKLFF. The CDR3 nucleotides read TGTGCCAGCAGCTTAGCGCTGGGACAGGGTGAAAAACTGTTTTTT.

The chain employs TRBV28 and TRBJ1-2, with no clear D. Germline CDR1 is MDHEN and CDR2 is SYDVKM. The CDR3 is made up of 11 amino acids. V shed 3 bases and J shed 6 bases, with 5 bases lying between them. In DNA form, the CDR3 reads TGTGCCAGCAGTTTGAGGAATGGCTACACCTTC. Its translation: CASSLRNGYTF.

The chain links TRBV5-1 to TRBJ2-4; D possibly matches TRBD1 or TRBD2 (5 bases each). Per germline, CDR1 SGHRS and CDR2 YFSETQ. This CDR3 has 14 residues. V shed 3 bases and J shed 3 bases, with 10 bases lying between them. CDR3 region: CASSWDGGKNIQYF. In DNA form, the CDR3 reads TGCGCCAGCAGCTGGGACGGCGGCAAAAACATTCAGTACTTC.

The CDR3: CASSQQDLGYTF. The CDR3 DNA sequence: TGTGCCAGCAGCCAACAGGACCTTGGCTACACCTTC. V is TRBV16 and J is TRBJ1-2; no clear D gene. The length of the CDR3 is 12 residues. With 2 bases removed from V and 7 bases from J, the gap between germline ends came to 8 bases. Germline assignment: CDR1 KGHSY and CDR2 FQNENV.

The V and J genes are TRBV7-9 and TRBJ1-4, with D uncertain. The CDR3 has 14 amino acids. CDR1 is SEHNR, CDR2 FQNEAQ, per germline (reference sequence). V dropped 4 bases and J dropped 6 bases, with 12 bases sitting between them. Written as DNA, the CDR3 is TGTGCCAGCAGCTCACTCCTCGGTGATGAAAAACTGTTTTTT. Encoded protein: CASSSLLGDEKLFF.

This clone was observed once. The V call is TRBV6-5, the J call TRBJ1-1; no clear D gene. Trimming took 2 bases from V and 7 from J, leaving 14 bases between them. The CDR3 contains 14 residues. Germline assignment: CDR1 MNHEY and CDR2 SVGAGI. The CDR3 DNA reads TGTGCCAGCAGTTACGGATCGACCATGGGTGAAGCTTTCTTT. This encodes CASSYGSTMGEAFF.

This chain joins TRBV7-8 and TRBJ1-1, with D possibly TRBD1 on 5 matching bases. This CDR3 has 14 residues. The ends were cut back, 5 bases at V and 1 base at J, with 11 bases in the middle. CDR1 SGHVS and CDR2 FQNEAQ come from the germline V gene. The CDR3 region has the DNA TGTGCCAGCAGCCGATCGACAGCGAACACTGAAGCTTTCTTT. Translated, it gives CASSRSTANTEAFF.

This clone was observed once. The chain uses TRBV6-5 and TRBJ2-1, with D maybe TRBD1 (6 bases). Germline V lookup: CDR1 MNHEY, CDR2 SVGAGI. The CDR3 has 13 residues. The V end lost 1 base, the J end lost 8 bases, and 9 bases lay between the germline ends. The CDR3 region has the DNA TGTGCCAGCAGTTACTTCAGGGGCGATGAGCAGTTCTTC. Residues: CASSYFRGDEQFF.

The chain combines TRBV7-9 with TRBJ1-2; 8 bases map to TRBD1. CDR3 size: 13 residues. CDR1 and CDR2 (germline): SEHNR, FQNEAQ (reference sequence). V was pared by 5 bases and J by 7 bases, with 6 bases of the junction left unmatched. The CDR3 reads CASSLWDRSGYTF. DNA for the CDR3: TGTGCCAGCAGCCTTTGGGACAGGTCTGGCTACACCTTC.

Written as DNA, the CDR3 is TGTGCCAGTAGCCGACAGGGGTCGGGTTCACCCCTCCACTTT. It yields the protein CASSRQGSGSPLHF. The chain combines TRBV19 with TRBJ1-6; 8 bases are a match to TRBD1. After removal of 6 bases from V and 9 bases from J, the junction contained 7 bases not matched to a gene. Germline values: CDR1 LNHDA, CDR2 SQIVND (reference sequence). The CDR3 is 14 amino acids.

The chain joins TRBV15 to TRBJ1-4, with TRBD1 matching 10 bases. The trim removed 2 bases at V and 7 bases at J, leaving 4 bases unmatched. The CDR3 sequence is 15 residues long. CDR1 is LNHNV, CDR2 YYDKDF, per germline (reference sequence). The CDR3 here is CATSRSGQGSEKLFF. The CDR3 DNA sequence: TGTGCCACCAGCAGATCGGGACAGGGGAGTGAAAAACTGTTTTTT.